This TCR beta chain was documented in a study of regulatory T cells in long-lasting Graves disease. In germline, CDR1 is PRHDT, CDR2 FYEKMQ (reference sequence). V was clipped by 0 bases and J by 4 bases; unmatched bases: 10. CDR3 size: 18 residues. Time point of the sample: newly diagnosed GD, antithyroid drugs for less than 3 months. PBMCs were the source of the RNA used for TCR sequencing. Libraries of TCR beta came from iRepertoire HTBI primers plus Arm-PCR of CDR3 regions. TCRdb processed the multiplex PCR reads anew with MiXCR; each CDR3 protein has one entry. The data show 350,000 to 500,000 distinct CDR3 sequences, roughly 17% seen once. These same data were also listed under a study on T cells in Graves' hyperthyroidism and ophthalmopathy.

This TCR derives from a woman between 18 and 30 years old with Graves disease. V is TRBV13 and J is TRBJ2-1; 9 bases are shared with TRBD2. Sequencing used peripheral blood mononuclear cells (PBMCs), obtained at new diagnosis, from a patient treated with antithyroid drugs. The DNA of the CDR3 is TGTGCCAGCAGCTTAGGCCTCGGTAGCGGGAGTTATTACAATGAGCAGTTCTTC. This sequence encodes CASSLGLGSGSYYNEQFF.